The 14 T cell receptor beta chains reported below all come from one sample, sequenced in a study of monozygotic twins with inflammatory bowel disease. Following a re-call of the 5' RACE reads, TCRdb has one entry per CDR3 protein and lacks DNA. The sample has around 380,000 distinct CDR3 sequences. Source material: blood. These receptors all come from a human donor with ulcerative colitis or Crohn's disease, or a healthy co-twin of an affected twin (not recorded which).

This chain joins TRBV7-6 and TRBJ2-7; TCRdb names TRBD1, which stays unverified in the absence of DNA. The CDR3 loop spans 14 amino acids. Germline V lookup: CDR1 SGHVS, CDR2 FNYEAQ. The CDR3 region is CASSSGTGIYEQYF.

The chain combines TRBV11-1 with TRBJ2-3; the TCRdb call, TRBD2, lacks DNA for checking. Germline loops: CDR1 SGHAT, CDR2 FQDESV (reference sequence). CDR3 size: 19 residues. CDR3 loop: CASSSSYGGLQASTDTQYF.

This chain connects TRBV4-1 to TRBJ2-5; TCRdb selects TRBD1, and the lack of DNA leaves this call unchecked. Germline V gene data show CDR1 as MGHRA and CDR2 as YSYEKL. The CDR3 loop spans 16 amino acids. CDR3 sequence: CASSQSGTGGSETRYF.

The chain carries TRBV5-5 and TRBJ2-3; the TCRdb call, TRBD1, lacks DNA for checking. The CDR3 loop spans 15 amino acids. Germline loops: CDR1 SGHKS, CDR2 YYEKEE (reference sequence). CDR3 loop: CASYPGRWSTDTQYF.

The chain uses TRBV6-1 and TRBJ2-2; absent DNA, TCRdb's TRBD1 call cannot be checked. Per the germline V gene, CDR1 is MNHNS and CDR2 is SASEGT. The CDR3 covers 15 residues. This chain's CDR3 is CASNPSGREAGELFF.

CDR3 region: CATSDPGTGQEKETQYF. The chain joins TRBV24-1 to TRBJ2-5; TCRdb selects TRBD1, and the lack of DNA leaves this call unchecked. The CDR3 spans 17 residues. CDR1 KGHDR and CDR2 SFDVKD come from the germline V gene.

CDR3 sequence reads: CADRREGHASQYF. The chain combines TRBV25-1 with TRBJ2-3; absent DNA, TCRdb's TRBD2 call cannot be checked. The CDR3 sequence is 13 residues long. Germline values: CDR1 MGHDK, CDR2 SYGVNS.

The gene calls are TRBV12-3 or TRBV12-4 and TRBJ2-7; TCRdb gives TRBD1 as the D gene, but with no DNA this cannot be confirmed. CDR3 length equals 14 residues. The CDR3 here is CASSFAGTRYEQHF.

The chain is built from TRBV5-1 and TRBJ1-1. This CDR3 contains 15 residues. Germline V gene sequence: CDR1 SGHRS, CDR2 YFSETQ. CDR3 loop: CASSLGEGENTEAFF. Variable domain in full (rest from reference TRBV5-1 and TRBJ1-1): KAGVTQTPRYLIKTRGQQVTLSCSPISGHRSVSWYQQTPGQGLQFLFEYFSETQRNKGNFPGRFSGRQFSNSRSEMNVSTLELGDSALYLCASSLGEGENTEAFFGQGTRLTVV.

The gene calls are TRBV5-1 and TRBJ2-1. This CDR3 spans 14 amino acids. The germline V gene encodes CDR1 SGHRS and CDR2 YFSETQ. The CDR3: CASSVGQSIDEQFF.

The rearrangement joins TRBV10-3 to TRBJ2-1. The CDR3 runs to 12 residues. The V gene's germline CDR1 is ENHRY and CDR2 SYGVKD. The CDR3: CAISHTENEQFF.

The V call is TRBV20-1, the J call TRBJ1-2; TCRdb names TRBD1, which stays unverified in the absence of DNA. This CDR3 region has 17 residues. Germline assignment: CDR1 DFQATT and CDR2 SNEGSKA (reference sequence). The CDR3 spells CSATGTPDIPSVYGYTF.

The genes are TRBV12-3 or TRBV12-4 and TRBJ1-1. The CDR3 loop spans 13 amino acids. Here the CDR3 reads CASRSGTYTEAFF.

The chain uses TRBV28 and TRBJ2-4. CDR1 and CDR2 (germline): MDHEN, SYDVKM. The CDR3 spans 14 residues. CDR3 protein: CASSLPSAKNIQYF. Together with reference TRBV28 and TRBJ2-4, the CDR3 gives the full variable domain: DVKVTQSSRYLVKRTGEKVFLECVQDMDHENMFWYRQDPGLGLRLIYFSYDVKMKEKGDIPEGYSVSREKKERFSLILESASTNQTSMYLCASSLPSAKNIQYFGAGTRLSVL.